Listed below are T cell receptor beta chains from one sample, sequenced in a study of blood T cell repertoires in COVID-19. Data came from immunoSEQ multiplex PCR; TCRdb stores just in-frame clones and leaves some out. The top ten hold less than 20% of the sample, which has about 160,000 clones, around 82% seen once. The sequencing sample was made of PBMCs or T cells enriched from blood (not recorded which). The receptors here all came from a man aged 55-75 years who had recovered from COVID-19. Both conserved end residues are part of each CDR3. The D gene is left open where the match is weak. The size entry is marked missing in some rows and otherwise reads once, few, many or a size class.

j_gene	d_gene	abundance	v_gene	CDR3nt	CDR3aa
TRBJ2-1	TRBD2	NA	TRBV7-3	TGTGCCAGCAGCTTGCGAGGGGCTAGCGGGCGGGGGATCTACAATGAGCAGTTCTTC	CASSLRGASGRGIYNEQFF
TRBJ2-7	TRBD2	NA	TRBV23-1	TGCGCCAGCAGGGAACTAGCGGGAGAAGGCTACGAGCAGTACTTC	CASRELAGEGYEQYF
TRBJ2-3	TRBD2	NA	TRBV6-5	TGTGCCAGCAGCGCCGGGACTAGCCAGTATTTT	CASSAGTSQYF
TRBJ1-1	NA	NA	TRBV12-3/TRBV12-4	TGTGCCAGCAGAACCGGAGGACTATTCGAAGCTTTCTTT	CASRTGGLFEAFF
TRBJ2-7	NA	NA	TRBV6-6	TGTGCCAGCATCGCGTCAGCGGGCGAGCAGTACTTC	CASIASAGEQYF
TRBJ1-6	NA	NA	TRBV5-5	TGTGCCAGCAGCTTGGGACGTACAGGTACCGGGTCACCCCTCCACTTT	CASSLGRTGTGSPLHF
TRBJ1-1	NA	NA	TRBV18	TGTGCCAGCTCCCCACTCACAGCAGAAGCTTTCTTT	CASSPLTAEAFF
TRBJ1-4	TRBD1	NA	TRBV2	TGTGCCAGCAGCTCCACCGGGACAGGTTTAGAAAAACTGTTTTTT	CASSSTGTGLEKLFF
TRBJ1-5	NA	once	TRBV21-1	TGTGCCAGCAGCCACTGGGACTTCCCTAGGGAGCCCCAGCATTTT	CASSHWDFPREPQHF
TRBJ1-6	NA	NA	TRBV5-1	TGCGCCAGCAGCTTGGCCGAATCTAGCTCCTATAATTCACCCCTCCACTTT	CASSLAESSSYNSPLHF
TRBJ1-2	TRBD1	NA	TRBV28	TGTGCCAGCAGTCCAAAACAGGGGATCTATGGCTACACCTTC	CASSPKQGIYGYTF
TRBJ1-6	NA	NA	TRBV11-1	TGTGCCAGCAGTAAGGAGGCAGTTAATTCACCCCTCCACTTT	CASSKEAVNSPLHF
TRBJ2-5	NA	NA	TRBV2	TGTGCCAGCAGATATTCCGGGGACTGGACAGAGACCCAGTACTTC	CASRYSGDWTETQYF
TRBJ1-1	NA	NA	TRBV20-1	TGCAGTGCCCCGAGGGACACTGAAGCTTTCTTT	CSAPRDTEAFF
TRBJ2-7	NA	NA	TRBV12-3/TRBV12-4	TGTGCCAGCAGTTTGCGGATTGCCTACGAGCAGTACTTC	CASSLRIAYEQYF
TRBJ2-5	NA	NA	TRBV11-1	TGTGCCAGCAGAGCTATTTTTCAAGAGACCCAGTACTTC	CASRAIFQETQYF